The 15 T cell receptor beta chains below all came from one sample that was sequenced in a study of T-cell memory formation after mild COVID-19. TCRdb processed the 5' RACE reads anew with MiXCR; each CDR3 protein has one entry. The profile shows about 600,000 distinct CDR3 sequences, about 20% of them singletons. Sequenced material: PBMCs or a T cell subset sorted from them (not recorded which). The receptors were gathered from an adult woman who had mild COVID-19 (a few samples of this study predate the infection). Cell type and time point are not known.

The chain joins TRBV7-6 to TRBJ2-7, with D perhaps matching TRBD1 (6 bases). Germline assignment: CDR1 SGHVS and CDR2 FNYEAQ. There are 16 residues in the CDR3. V was pared by 3 bases and J by 0 bases, with 15 bases between. CDR3 protein: CASSFQQGLSSYEQYF. DNA of the CDR3: TGTGCCAGCAGCTTCCAACAGGGCCTAAGCTCCTACGAGCAGTACTTC.

This chain uses TRBV4-1 with TRBJ2-7, with D perhaps matching TRBD1 or TRBD2 (5 bases each). Per the germline V gene, CDR1 is MGHRA and CDR2 is YSYEKL. CDR3 length equals 15 residues. The V end lost 2 bases, the J end lost 3 bases, and 14 bases lay between the germline ends. The CDR3 coding sequence is TGCGCCAGCAGCCAACGGCATTTGGGGGACTACGAGCAGTACTTC. Translating it yields CASSQRHLGDYEQYF.

This clonotype was observed a few times. The rearrangement uses TRBV2 and TRBJ2-7; D is perhaps TRBD1 or TRBD2 (5 bases each). Germline V gene data show CDR1 as SNHLY and CDR2 as FYNNEI. The germline V and J ends were trimmed by 7 bases and 1 base, with 20 bases remaining between them. The CDR3 consists of 16 residues. CDR3 DNA: TGTGCCAGCAAGTGGGACCTCGGTGGGGATTCCTACGAGCAGTACTTC. The encoded protein is CASKWDLGGDSYEQYF.

This clonotype was counted only a few times. The CDR3 loop is CASTEGYNEQFF. The CDR3 DNA reads as TGTGCCAGCACTGAAGGGTACAATGAGCAGTTCTTC. The V call is TRBV12-3 or TRBV12-4, the J call TRBJ2-1; no firm D call. CDR3 length: 12 residues. V gave up 7 bases and J gave up 4 bases, with 8 bases separating them.

This clonotype was seen only a few times. The chain carries TRBV4-2 and TRBJ2-3; 7 bases match TRBD1. V shed 4 bases and J 1 base; nucleotides not matched to a gene: 20. CDR1 LGHNA and CDR2 YNFKEQ come from the germline V gene. This CDR3 contains 20 residues. The CDR3, as DNA: TGTGCCAGCAGCCCACTCACAGGGGCCGCTCGGGGTGACCGCACAGATACGCAGTATTTT. Translated: CASSPLTGAARGDRTDTQYF.

This clonotype showed up just a few times. This rearrangement joins TRBV5-1 to TRBJ2-5, with 7 bases matching TRBD2. CDR1 is SGHRS and CDR2 is YFSETQ in the germline V gene. The trim removed 4 bases at V and 1 base at J, leaving 10 bases unmatched. This CDR3 region has 16 residues. CDR3 in amino acids: CASSQGLPLVQETQYF. The CDR3 nucleotides read TGCGCCAGCAGCCAGGGACTACCTTTAGTCCAAGAGACCCAGTACTTC.

The chain combines TRBV7-9 with TRBJ2-2, with D hard to call. V gave up 3 bases and J gave up 0 bases, with 8 bases separating them. CDR1 and CDR2 (germline): SEHNR, FQNEAQ (reference sequence). This CDR3 has 15 amino acids. The CDR3: CASSFRTANTGELFF. In DNA, the CDR3 is TGTGCCAGCAGCTTTCGAACGGCGAACACCGGGGAGCTGTTTTTT.

The chain employs TRBV21-1 and TRBJ1-5; TRBD1 reflects the table's D call only, with no check against the DNA. TRBV21-1 is an annotated pseudogene. The CDR3 has 16 amino acids. The CDR3 loop is CASSKISGEGWQPQHF. In DNA, the CDR3 is TGTGCCAGCAGCAAAATATCCGGGGAAGGGTGGCAGCCCCAGCATTTT.

CDR3 sequence reads: CASSHAGTSAHNEQFF. Written as DNA, the CDR3 is TGTGCCAGCAGCCACGCCGGGACTAGCGCCCACAATGAGCAGTTCTTC. The genes are TRBV27 and TRBJ2-1; 10 bases align to TRBD2. V trimming: 6 bases; J trimming: 5 bases; junction bases outside the gene matches: 10. Germline V gives CDR1 MNHEY, CDR2 SMNVEV (reference sequence). This CDR3 has 16 residues.

The chain joins TRBV15 to TRBJ1-1, with 10 bases that match TRBD1. This CDR3 is 15 amino acids long. Germline V gene sequence: CDR1 LNHNV, CDR2 YYDKDF (reference sequence). V lost 1 base and J lost 7; bases outside the gene matches: 6. The CDR3 nucleotides are TGTGCCACCAGCAGAGTCTGGGGACAGGGGAATGAAGCTTTCTTT. Translation gives CATSRVWGQGNEAFF.

The gene calls are TRBV5-6 and TRBJ2-7; unclear D gene. The length of the CDR3 is 12 residues. The V gene lost 4 bases and the J gene lost 4 bases, with 9 bases spanning the gap. Germline loops: CDR1 SGHDT, CDR2 YYEEEE. CDR3 sequence reads: CASSHTSYEQYF. The CDR3 nucleotides read TGTGCCAGCAGCCATACATCGTACGAGCAGTACTTC.

This clonotype was seen more than once but under ten times. The V gene is TRBV7-9, the J gene TRBJ2-3; D not resolved. The CDR3 has 14 amino acids. V lost 1 base, J lost 7 bases, and 12 bases lay in between. Germline CDR1 and CDR2: SEHNR and FQNEAQ (reference sequence). The CDR3 loop is CASSLEAGLHTQYF. Written as DNA, the CDR3 is TGTGCCAGCAGCTTAGAAGCCGGCCTCCATACGCAGTATTTT. Combining the CDR3 with reference TRBV7-9 and TRBJ2-3 gives the whole variable domain DTGVSQNPRHKITKRGQNVTFRCDPISEHNRLYWYRQTLGQGPEFLTYFQNEAQLEKSRLLSDRFSAERPKGSFSTLEIQRTEQGDSAMYLCASSLEAGLHTQYFGPGTRLTVL.

The chain carries TRBV11-2 and TRBJ2-7, with 10 bases lining up with TRBD1. In germline, CDR1 is SGHAT, CDR2 FQNNGV. Trimming took 2 bases from V and 4 from J; bases not matched to a gene: 5. The CDR3 totals 15 residues. The CDR3 is CASSLTPGQGYEQYF. CDR3 in DNA: TGTGCCAGCAGCTTAACCCCGGGACAGGGGTACGAGCAGTACTTC.

This clonotype was counted a few times. The CDR3 coding sequence is TGTGCCAGCAGCTTGGTCGCTAGCGGGTCCGGGGAGCTGTTTTTT. Translating gives CASSLVASGSGELFF. This chain links TRBV5-4 with TRBJ2-2; 8 bases line up with TRBD2. Germline CDR1 reads SGHNT; CDR2 reads YYREEE (reference sequence). Losses at the gene ends were 0 bases for V and 6 bases for J; bases not matched to a gene: 4. The CDR3 contains 15 residues. Filled out from reference TRBV5-4 and TRBJ2-2, the complete variable domain reads ETGVTQSPTHLIKTRGQQVTLRCSSQSGHNTVSWYQQALGQGPQFIFQYYREEENGRGNFPPRFSGLQFPNYSSELNVNALELDDSALYLCASSLVASGSGELFFGEGSRLTVL.

This clonotype has just a few counts. This chain links TRBV6-2 or TRBV6-3 with TRBJ1-3; D gene unclear. The V gene's germline CDR1 is MNHEY and CDR2 SVGEGT. CDR3 length: 16 residues. V was shortened by 5 bases and J by 2 bases, with 16 bases between the two germline ends. CDR3 DNA: TGTGCCAGCAGTGCCCCGGACGGATTGGCTGGAAACACCATATATTTT. Encoded protein: CASSAPDGLAGNTIYF.